A selection of T cell receptor beta chains follows, all from one sample in a study of OX40 agonist ivuxolimab in advanced cancers. The data were produced by immunoSEQ multiplex PCR, yet TCRdb's version contains in-frame clones alone and is incomplete. The sample records 30,000 to 40,000 clones, roughly 87% being singletons. The starting material was CD4+ or CD8+ T cells sorted from blood, obtained in a trial of the OX40 agonist ivuxolimab. The receptors shown here come from an adult with an advanced solid tumor such as melanoma, head and neck, liver or kidney cancer. Each CDR3 is given with its conserved first and last residue. Fields, in order: J gene, clone size, D gene, V gene, CDR3 protein, CDR3 DNA. The D gene is left open where the match is weak. Only some rows state a clone size, as once, few, many or a class for expanded clones.

TRBJ1-2,NA,TRBD1,TRBV29-1,CSVRTGGDYGYTF,TGCAGCGTTCGGACAGGGGGCGACTATGGCTACACCTTC
TRBJ2-1,NA,NA,TRBV13,CASSLERAFPYNEQFF,TGTGCCAGCAGCTTAGAACGAGCCTTCCCGTACAATGAGCAGTTCTTC
TRBJ1-3,NA,NA,TRBV14,CASSLVGGFSGNTIYF,TGTGCCAGCAGCCTTGTCGGGGGCTTCTCTGGAAACACCATATATTTT
TRBJ2-1,once,TRBD2,TRBV27,CASSLSGGLAGYNEQFF,TGTGCCAGCAGTTTATCGGGAGGACTAGCGGGTTACAATGAGCAGTTCTTC
TRBJ2-7,NA,NA,TRBV28,CASSFRLLSSYEQYF,TGTGCCAGCAGTTTTCGCCTGTTGAGCTCCTACGAGCAGTACTTC
TRBJ1-2,NA,NA,TRBV2,CASSALTQTGGYTF,TGTGCCAGCAGCGCCCTGACACAAACGGGGGGCTACACCTTC
TRBJ2-7,few,NA,TRBV5-4,CASSSQRSGFYEQYF,TGTGCCAGCAGCTCCCAAAGGTCGGGATTCTACGAGCAGTACTTC
TRBJ2-7,NA,NA,TRBV28,CATRRLGGVSSYEQYF,TGTGCCACCCGGAGGTTGGGGGGCGTAAGCTCCTACGAGCAGTACTTC
TRBJ1-6,NA,NA,TRBV4-2,CASSPLGSPLHF,TGTGCCAGCAGCCCCCTTGGATCACCCCTCCACTTT
TRBJ1-6,NA,NA,TRBV6-5,CASSSRVKNSPLHF,TGTGCCAGCAGTTCCCGCGTCAAGAATTCACCCCTCCACTTT
TRBJ2-2,NA,NA,TRBV6-5,CASSYSGRGSPGELFF,TGTGCCAGCAGTTACTCAGGCAGGGGATCTCCCGGGGAGCTGTTTTTT
TRBJ2-7,NA,TRBD1,TRBV27,CASRTGSDYEQYF,TGTGCCAGCAGGACAGGGAGCGACTACGAGCAGTACTTC
TRBJ2-7,NA,TRBD2,TRBV4-2,CASSQLAGGSSYEQYF,TGTGCCAGCAGCCAGCTAGCGGGAGGAAGCTCCTACGAGCAGTACTTC
TRBJ1-4,NA,NA,TRBV6-5,CASSAGVNNEKLFF,TGTGCCAGCAGTGCGGGGGTAAACAATGAAAAACTGTTTTTT
TRBJ1-5,NA,NA,TRBV7-9,CASSLAGVTGRRHNQPQHF,TGTGCCAGCAGCTTAGCCGGGGTTACAGGGAGGAGGCACAATCAGCCCCAGCATTTT
TRBJ2-1,NA,NA,TRBV6-5,CASSFGGLDNEQFF,TGTGCCAGCAGTTTCGGAGGCCTTGATAATGAGCAGTTCTTC
TRBJ1-2,NA,NA,TRBV25-1,CASLGGKGYTF,TGTGCCAGCTTAGGGGGAAAGGGCTACACCTTC
TRBJ2-2,NA,NA,TRBV6-1,CASSKGADTGELFF,TGTGCCAGCAGTAAGGGCGCGGACACCGGGGAGCTGTTTTTT
TRBJ2-7,NA,NA,TRBV7-2,CASSSPSRGPEQYF,TGTGCCAGCAGCTCGCCCTCACGGGGCCCCGAGCAGTACTTC
TRBJ2-1,NA,NA,TRBV4-1,CASSGVKEQFF,TGCGCCAGCAGCGGAGTAAAAGAGCAGTTCTTC
TRBJ1-1,few,NA,TRBV13,CASSPAPGLGTEAFF,TGTGCCAGCAGCCCTGCCCCGGGGTTGGGCACTGAAGCTTTCTTT
TRBJ1-4,NA,TRBD1,TRBV5-6,CASSLARQGVATNEKLFF,TGTGCCAGCAGCTTAGCGCGACAGGGAGTTGCAACTAATGAAAAACTGTTTTTT
TRBJ2-1,NA,NA,TRBV7-9,CASSSEHNEQFF,TGTGCCAGCAGCTCCGAGCACAATGAGCAGTTCTTC
TRBJ2-7,NA,TRBD2,TRBV7-6,CASSLGGSGEQYF,TGTGCCAGCAGCTTGGGAGGGTCCGGCGAGCAGTACTTC
TRBJ2-7,NA,TRBD2,TRBV7-2,CASSLGTSGGRTYEQYF,TGTGCCAGCAGCTTAGGGACTAGCGGGGGGCGAACCTACGAGCAGTACTTC
TRBJ1-2,few,NA,TRBV10-3,CAISDGAGHGYTF,TGTGCCATCAGTGATGGGGCAGGGCATGGCTACACCTTC
TRBJ2-7,few,TRBD1,TRBV2,CASSVGQGYEQYF,TGTGCCAGCAGTGTGGGACAGGGTTACGAGCAGTACTTC
TRBJ2-5,NA,NA,TRBV5-4,CASSLSPGRDQETQYF,TGTGCCAGCAGCTTGTCGCCCGGCAGGGACCAAGAGACCCAGTACTTC
TRBJ2-3,NA,TRBD1,TRBV27,CASSLLADRGWSDTQYF,TGTGCCAGCAGTTTATTGGCAGACAGGGGCTGGTCAGATACGCAGTATTTT
TRBJ2-2,NA,TRBD2,TRBV10-2,CASSEWGLAGVLTGELFF,TGCGCCAGCAGTGAGTGGGGACTAGCGGGGGTGCTCACCGGGGAGCTGTTTTTT
TRBJ2-7,NA,NA,TRBV18,CASSPVVDEQYF,TGTGCCAGCTCACCGGTGGTGGACGAGCAGTACTTC
TRBJ2-1,NA,NA,TRBV18,CASSPSYEQFF,TGTGCCAGCTCACCCAGTTATGAGCAGTTCTTC
TRBJ2-1,NA,NA,TRBV10-1,CASSESINPDEQFF,TGCGCCAGCAGTGAGTCCATTAATCCGGATGAGCAGTTCTTC
TRBJ1-1,NA,NA,TRBV13,CASSLKGMNTEAFF,TGTGCCAGCAGCTTAAAGGGAATGAACACTGAAGCTTTCTTT
TRBJ2-3,NA,NA,TRBV28,CASSFPPGASTDTQYF,TGTGCCAGCAGTTTCCCCCCGGGGGCTAGCACAGATACGCAGTATTTT
TRBJ2-7,once,NA,TRBV6-5,CASSYSQNRGGLEQYF,TGTGCCAGCAGTTACTCCCAAAACAGGGGAGGACTCGAGCAGTACTTC
TRBJ2-5,NA,NA,TRBV11-3,CASSLLPVGFSFSQYF,TGTGCCAGCAGCTTATTACCCGTAGGGTTCAGTTTTTCTCAGTACTTC
TRBJ1-1,NA,NA,TRBV7-9,CASSLQGSEAFF,TGTGCCAGCAGCTTACAGGGAAGTGAAGCTTTCTTT
TRBJ1-1,once,NA,TRBV28,CASSFRTLGGAFF,TGTGCCAGCAGTTTCCGTACCCTCGGTGGAGCTTTCTTT
TRBJ2-2,NA,NA,TRBV6-5,CASTGDLNTGELFF,TGTGCCAGCACTGGGGATCTAAACACCGGGGAGCTGTTTTTT
TRBJ1-3,NA,NA,TRBV13,CASSLMGAPTPIYF,TGTGCCAGCAGCTTAATGGGGGCTCCGACGCCCATATATTTT
TRBJ1-5,NA,NA,TRBV9,CASSVAEGGAGQPQHF,TGTGCCAGCAGCGTAGCTGAGGGGGGGGCGGGACAGCCCCAGCATTTT
TRBJ2-2,NA,NA,TRBV2,CASSERLGTANTGELFF,TGTGCCAGCAGTGAAAGGCTGGGGACCGCGAACACCGGGGAGCTGTTTTTT
TRBJ2-1,NA,TRBD2,TRBV9,CASSVITSGTDEQFF,TGTGCCAGCAGCGTAATCACTAGCGGGACCGATGAGCAGTTCTTC
TRBJ2-1,NA,TRBD2,TRBV19,CASSFNSGSSYNEQFF,TGTGCCAGTAGTTTTAATAGCGGGAGCTCCTACAATGAGCAGTTCTTC
TRBJ2-7,NA,NA,TRBV5-1,CASSYSEDYEQYF,TGCGCCAGCAGCTACTCCGAGGACTACGAGCAGTACTTC